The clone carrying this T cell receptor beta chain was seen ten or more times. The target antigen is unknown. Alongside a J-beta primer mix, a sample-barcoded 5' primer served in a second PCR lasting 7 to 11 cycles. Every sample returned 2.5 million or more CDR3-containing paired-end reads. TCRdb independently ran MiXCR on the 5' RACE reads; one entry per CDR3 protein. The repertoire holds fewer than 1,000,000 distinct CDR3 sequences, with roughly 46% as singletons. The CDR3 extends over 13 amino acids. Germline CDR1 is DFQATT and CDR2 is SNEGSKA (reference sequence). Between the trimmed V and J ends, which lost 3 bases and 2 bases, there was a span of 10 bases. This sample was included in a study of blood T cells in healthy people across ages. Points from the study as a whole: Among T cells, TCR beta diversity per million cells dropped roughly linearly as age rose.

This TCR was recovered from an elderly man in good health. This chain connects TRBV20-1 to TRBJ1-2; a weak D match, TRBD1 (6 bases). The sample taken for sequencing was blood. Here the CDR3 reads CSASAGGNYGYTF. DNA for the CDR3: TGCAGTGCTAGTGCGGGGGGCAACTATGGCTACACCTTC.